Listed below are T cell receptor beta chains from one sample, sequenced in a study of Ad26.COV2.S vaccination and SARS-CoV-2 variants. The data were produced by immunoSEQ multiplex PCR, yet TCRdb's version contains in-frame clones alone and is incomplete. Among 300,000 to 350,000 clones listed, about 86% were seen once. Sequences were derived from peripheral blood, sampled in a trial of Ad26.COV2.S vaccine versus placebo. The receptor set was obtained from a person aged 18-65 years who received the Ad26.COV2.S COVID-19 vaccine or a placebo. Each CDR3 is given with its conserved first and last residue. Each record gives: D gene, J gene, CDR3 length, clone size, V gene, CDR3 DNA, CDR3 protein. D genes are given only for firm matches. Only some rows state a clone size, as once, few, many or a class for expanded clones.

D gene: -; J gene: TRBJ1-1; CDR3 length: 15; clone size: -; V gene: TRBV18; CDR3 DNA: TGTGCCAGCTACGGGGGGATTTCTTTGAACACTGAAGCTTTCTTT; CDR3 protein: CASYGGISLNTEAFF
D gene: TRBD2; J gene: TRBJ2-1; CDR3 length: 15; clone size: -; V gene: TRBV25-1; CDR3 DNA: TGTGCCAGCAGTGAGAGCGGGGGGGCCGGGAATGAGCAGTTCTTC; CDR3 protein: CASSESGGAGNEQFF
D gene: -; J gene: TRBJ1-2; CDR3 length: 13; clone size: -; V gene: TRBV2; CDR3 DNA: TGTGCCAGCAGGGGGGACGGAGACTATGGCTACACCTTC; CDR3 protein: CASRGDGDYGYTF
D gene: TRBD2; J gene: TRBJ2-7; CDR3 length: 14; clone size: few; V gene: TRBV6-5; CDR3 DNA: TGTGCCAGCAGTTTAGCGGGGGGGCCTCGCGAGCAGTACTTC; CDR3 protein: CASSLAGGPREQYF
D gene: -; J gene: TRBJ2-7; CDR3 length: 14; clone size: -; V gene: TRBV5-1; CDR3 DNA: TGCGCCAGCAGCTGGGCGTGGGGCGACTACGAGCAGTACTTC; CDR3 protein: CASSWAWGDYEQYF
D gene: TRBD2; J gene: TRBJ2-5; CDR3 length: 14; clone size: -; V gene: TRBV5-6; CDR3 DNA: TGTGCCAGCAGCTTGGTGCGGGGGGAAGAGACCCAGTACTTC; CDR3 protein: CASSLVRGEETQYF
D gene: TRBD1; J gene: TRBJ1-1; CDR3 length: 15; clone size: once; V gene: TRBV7-2; CDR3 DNA: TGTGCCAGCAGCTTATTGACAGGGGTCGTCACTGAAGCTTTCTTT; CDR3 protein: CASSLLTGVVTEAFF
D gene: -; J gene: TRBJ2-7; CDR3 length: 14; clone size: few; V gene: TRBV5-6; CDR3 DNA: TGTGCCAGCAGCTTGATATCCGGGCCCTACGAGCAGTACTTC; CDR3 protein: CASSLISGPYEQYF
D gene: -; J gene: TRBJ2-3; CDR3 length: 16; clone size: -; V gene: TRBV5-1; CDR3 DNA: TGCGCCAGCAGCTTCGGTCCGGGCAGTGCGACAGATACGCAGTATTTT; CDR3 protein: CASSFGPGSATDTQYF
D gene: -; J gene: TRBJ1-4; CDR3 length: 14; clone size: -; V gene: TRBV29-1; CDR3 DNA: TGCAGCGTTGAAGATCAGGGCCAGGGGGAAAAACTGTTTTTT; CDR3 protein: CSVEDQGQGEKLFF
D gene: -; J gene: TRBJ1-2; CDR3 length: 12; clone size: many; V gene: TRBV2; CDR3 DNA: TGTGCCAGCCTGGCAGAGAACTATGGCTACACCTTC; CDR3 protein: CASLAENYGYTF
D gene: TRBD1; J gene: TRBJ1-2; CDR3 length: 16; clone size: once; V gene: TRBV6-6; CDR3 DNA: TGTGCCAGCAGTTACAGCGACAGGGTTGGTAACTATGGCTACACCTTC; CDR3 protein: CASSYSDRVGNYGYTF
D gene: -; J gene: TRBJ1-2; CDR3 length: 14; clone size: -; V gene: TRBV4-3; CDR3 DNA: TGCGCCAGCAGCCAAGATGTATGGGTTTATGGCTACACCTTC; CDR3 protein: CASSQDVWVYGYTF
D gene: TRBD1; J gene: TRBJ2-2; CDR3 length: 15; clone size: -; V gene: TRBV7-6; CDR3 DNA: TGTGCCAGCTGGGGACAGGGGGCTCGGACCGGGGAGCTGTTTTTT; CDR3 protein: CASWGQGARTGELFF
D gene: TRBD1; J gene: TRBJ1-2; CDR3 length: 15; clone size: few; V gene: TRBV6-4; CDR3 DNA: TGTGCCAGCAGACCGGACGCTACAGGGGTTTATGGCTACACCTTC; CDR3 protein: CASRPDATGVYGYTF
D gene: -; J gene: TRBJ1-5; CDR3 length: 15; clone size: few; V gene: TRBV4-3; CDR3 DNA: TGCGCCAGCAGCCAAGATCATAATAGCAATCAGCCCCAGCATTTT; CDR3 protein: CASSQDHNSNQPQHF
D gene: -; J gene: TRBJ1-1; CDR3 length: 16; clone size: -; V gene: TRBV5-6; CDR3 DNA: TGTGCCAGCAGCTTGATGGGCAGGGGTGTGGGCACTGAAGCTTTCTTT; CDR3 protein: CASSLMGRGVGTEAFF
D gene: TRBD1; J gene: TRBJ2-1; CDR3 length: 14; clone size: -; V gene: TRBV19; CDR3 DNA: TGTGCCACCCTAGAAAGGGGGCGCAGTAATGAGCAGTTCTTC; CDR3 protein: CATLERGRSNEQFF
D gene: -; J gene: TRBJ1-1; CDR3 length: 13; clone size: few; V gene: TRBV6-5; CDR3 DNA: TGTGCCAGCAGTAGACAGGCGAACACTGAAGCTTTCTTT; CDR3 protein: CASSRQANTEAFF
D gene: -; J gene: TRBJ2-2; CDR3 length: 16; clone size: -; V gene: TRBV15; CDR3 DNA: TGTGCCACCAGCAGAGTGGCAACTCCGAACACCGGGGAGCTGTTTTTT; CDR3 protein: CATSRVATPNTGELFF
D gene: -; J gene: TRBJ1-1; CDR3 length: 11; clone size: -; V gene: TRBV6-6; CDR3 DNA: TGTGCCAGCAAAAGAAACACTGAAGCTTTCTTT; CDR3 protein: CASKRNTEAFF
D gene: -; J gene: TRBJ2-1; CDR3 length: 13; clone size: -; V gene: TRBV7-2; CDR3 DNA: TGTGCCAGCAGCTTGTCCAGCTACAATGAGCAGTTCTTC; CDR3 protein: CASSLSSYNEQFF
D gene: -; J gene: TRBJ2-6; CDR3 length: 17; clone size: -; V gene: TRBV28; CDR3 DNA: TGTGCCAGCAGTTTAGGCGGGACCCTCTCTGGGGCCAACGTCCTGACTTTC; CDR3 protein: CASSLGGTLSGANVLTF
D gene: TRBD2; J gene: TRBJ2-1; CDR3 length: 15; clone size: few; V gene: TRBV5-1; CDR3 DNA: TGCGCCAGCAGCTTGGACGGGACTAGCTTCAATGAGCAGTTCTTC; CDR3 protein: CASSLDGTSFNEQFF
D gene: -; J gene: TRBJ2-1; CDR3 length: 15; clone size: -; V gene: TRBV7-8; CDR3 DNA: TGTGCCAGCGGCCTAGGGGCCCACTCCTACAATGAGCAGTTCTTC; CDR3 protein: CASGLGAHSYNEQFF
D gene: -; J gene: TRBJ1-2; CDR3 length: 18; clone size: -; V gene: TRBV5-1; CDR3 DNA: TGCGCCAGCAGCTTGGGCGGGGGACTGCTCCTTTCTAACTATGGCTACACCTTC; CDR3 protein: CASSLGGGLLLSNYGYTF
D gene: TRBD1; J gene: TRBJ1-2; CDR3 length: 15; clone size: once; V gene: TRBV6-5; CDR3 DNA: TGTGCCAGCAGTCAATCGACAGGGGGAATGAGTGGCTACACCTTC; CDR3 protein: CASSQSTGGMSGYTF
D gene: -; J gene: TRBJ1-6; CDR3 length: 20; clone size: -; V gene: TRBV23-1; CDR3 DNA: TGCGCCAGCAGTCAATCGGTGCCCCGGGCATCGAGCTCCTATAATTCACCCCTCCACTTT; CDR3 protein: CASSQSVPRASSSYNSPLHF
D gene: TRBD1; J gene: TRBJ1-2; CDR3 length: 15; clone size: few; V gene: TRBV18; CDR3 DNA: TGTGCCAGCTCACCTTCGACAGGGGGGCAGGATGGCTACACCTTC; CDR3 protein: CASSPSTGGQDGYTF
D gene: -; J gene: TRBJ1-5; CDR3 length: 16; clone size: -; V gene: TRBV19; CDR3 DNA: TGTGCCAGTAGTATCCCCTTGACAGAGAACAATCAGCCCCAGCATTTT; CDR3 protein: CASSIPLTENNQPQHF
D gene: TRBD1; J gene: TRBJ1-2; CDR3 length: 16; clone size: -; V gene: TRBV15; CDR3 DNA: TGTGCCACCAGCAGAGATCGGGCCAGGGGGAAGGATGGCTACACCTTC; CDR3 protein: CATSRDRARGKDGYTF
D gene: TRBD1; J gene: TRBJ2-7; CDR3 length: 14; clone size: -; V gene: TRBV28; CDR3 DNA: TGTGCCAGCAGTTCCCCGGGACAGACCCACGAGCAGTACTTC; CDR3 protein: CASSSPGQTHEQYF
D gene: TRBD1; J gene: TRBJ1-6; CDR3 length: 16; clone size: few; V gene: TRBV5-1; CDR3 DNA: TGCGCCAGCAGCTCTGGCGGACAGGGGGTGAATTCACCCCTCCACTTT; CDR3 protein: CASSSGGQGVNSPLHF
D gene: -; J gene: TRBJ2-3; CDR3 length: 15; clone size: -; V gene: TRBV9; CDR3 DNA: TGTGCCAGCAGCGTAGCTACGGGGAGCACAGATACGCAGTATTTT; CDR3 protein: CASSVATGSTDTQYF
D gene: TRBD1; J gene: TRBJ2-6; CDR3 length: 18; clone size: -; V gene: TRBV29-1; CDR3 DNA: TGCAGCGTTGGGGGGGGACAGGGCTCCATCTCTGGGGCCAACGTCCTGACTTTC; CDR3 protein: CSVGGGQGSISGANVLTF
D gene: -; J gene: TRBJ2-5; CDR3 length: 14; clone size: -; V gene: TRBV18; CDR3 DNA: TGTGCCAGCTCACCACCTGGCAGGGGAGAGACCCAGTACTTC; CDR3 protein: CASSPPGRGETQYF
D gene: -; J gene: TRBJ1-4; CDR3 length: 13; clone size: once; V gene: TRBV6-5; CDR3 DNA: TGTGCCAGCAGACTCCCTGGGACGGAAAAACTGTTTTTT; CDR3 protein: CASRLPGTEKLFF
D gene: -; J gene: TRBJ2-6; CDR3 length: 16; clone size: -; V gene: TRBV5-6; CDR3 DNA: TGTGCCACCAACCCGGGACCGCTCTCTGGGGCCAACGTCCTGACTTTC; CDR3 protein: CATNPGPLSGANVLTF
D gene: TRBD1; J gene: TRBJ1-5; CDR3 length: 16; clone size: -; V gene: TRBV19; CDR3 DNA: TGTGCCAGTAGGGGGACAGGGATACGCGCCAATCAGCCCCAGCATTTT; CDR3 protein: CASRGTGIRANQPQHF
D gene: -; J gene: TRBJ2-5; CDR3 length: 13; clone size: -; V gene: TRBV6-6; CDR3 DNA: TGTGCCAGCAACGGTAGGGCGCAAGAGACCCAGTACTTC; CDR3 protein: CASNGRAQETQYF
D gene: TRBD1; J gene: TRBJ1-2; CDR3 length: 14; clone size: -; V gene: TRBV5-1; CDR3 DNA: TGCGCCAGCAGCCAGACAGGGAGCGACTATGGCTACACCTTC; CDR3 protein: CASSQTGSDYGYTF
D gene: TRBD1; J gene: TRBJ2-3; CDR3 length: 14; clone size: once; V gene: TRBV30; CDR3 DNA: TGTGCCTGGAGTCTTACAGGGGCAGCAGATACGCAGTATTTT; CDR3 protein: CAWSLTGAADTQYF
D gene: -; J gene: TRBJ2-2; CDR3 length: 14; clone size: -; V gene: TRBV27; CDR3 DNA: TGTGCCAGCAGTTTATCATACATGACCGGGGAGCTGTTTTTT; CDR3 protein: CASSLSYMTGELFF
D gene: -; J gene: TRBJ1-6; CDR3 length: 15; clone size: -; V gene: TRBV30; CDR3 DNA: TGTGCCTGGCGGTTGAGGAACTCCTATAATTCACCCCTCCACTTT; CDR3 protein: CAWRLRNSYNSPLHF